This T cell receptor (beta chain) derives from a study of tumor-infiltrating lymphocytes in primary liver carcinoma. Study information: Enrolled patients were male and female, aged 30 to 69 years.

Germline lookup yields CDR1 MNHEY and CDR2 SVGAGI. The CDR3 is made up of 15 amino acids. It was unsorted whole blood that yielded blood RNA, and germline DNA was also extracted. The patients carried chronic HBV infection and had received no treatment. Starting from 500 ng of total RNA, TCR beta cDNA was produced with a primer in the constant region. The TCR beta library was amplified through three nested multiplex PCR rounds in a modified ARM-PCR procedure. TRBV1-TRBV30 forward and Cbeta reverse primers drove the first two roughly 10-cycle rounds. One entry per CDR3 protein, called by TCRdb with MiXCR from the multiplex PCR reads. The table includes hundreds of thousands of distinct CDR3 sequences, about 50% detected once. A remark on this clonotype: A read error may be the cause here, since a much bigger clone is one base away.

The TCR was taken from a young woman with primary liver carcinoma and hepatitis B virus infection. This chain joins TRBV6-5 and TRBJ2-1, with 8 bases fitting TRBD2. Sequencing input: peripheral blood. Here the CDR3 DNA reads TGTGCCAGCAAGGTTGCGGGAGGAGCTTACAATAAGCAGTTCTTC. Its protein product is CASKVAGGAYNKQFF.